The 28 T cell receptor beta chains below were found in one sample sequenced in a study of T-cell memory formation after mild COVID-19. TCRdb reanalysed the 5' RACE reads using MiXCR and keeps one entry per CDR3 protein. The sample contains about 450,000 distinct CDR3 sequences, more than 20% of which appear only once. Sequences were obtained from PBMCs or a T cell subset sorted from them (not recorded which). These receptor sequences come from an adult woman who had mild COVID-19 (a few samples of this study predate the infection). Cell type and time point are not known.

This clonotype was counted only a few times. V usage is TRBV6-5 and J usage is TRBJ2-3; D may be TRBD2 (6 bases). The CDR3 length is 15 residues. V was clipped by 0 bases and J by 6 bases, with 13 bases between them. Looked up from germline, CDR1 is MNHEY and CDR2 is SVGAGI. The CDR3: CASSYSPGVQDTQYF. CDR3 sequence (DNA): TGTGCCAGCAGTTACTCGCCGGGGGTTCAGGATACGCAGTATTTT.

This clonotype has only a few counts. V and J are TRBV5-6 and TRBJ2-7; no clear D. V was cut by 4 bases and J by 5 bases, with 13 bases left in between. Looked up from germline, CDR1 is SGHDT and CDR2 is YYEEEE. There are 13 residues in the CDR3. CDR3 residues: CASSPSPLDEQYF. CDR3 bases: TGTGCCAGCAGCCCATCGCCTTTGGACGAGCAGTACTTC. Together with reference TRBV5-6 and TRBJ2-7, the CDR3 gives the full variable domain: DAGVTQSPTHLIKTRGQQVTLRCSPKSGHDTVSWYQQALGQGPQFIFQYYEEEERQRGNFPDRFSGHQFPNYSSELNVNALLLGDSALYLCASSPSPLDEQYFGPGTRLTVT.

In its sample, this clonotype was seen a few times. The chain links TRBV7-6 to TRBJ2-7; 7 bases map to TRBD1. J gave up 2 bases and V 0 bases, and 10 bases lay outside the gene matches. This CDR3 contains 17 residues. Germline V gene sequence: CDR1 SGHVS, CDR2 FNYEAQ. The CDR3 here is CASSLAGQRPFTYEQYF. The CDR3 DNA is TGTGCCAGCAGCTTAGCGGGACAGCGACCCTTTACCTACGAGCAGTACTTC.

The chain joins TRBV29-1 to TRBJ1-3, with D unclear. The CDR3 contains 12 residues. In germline, CDR1 is SQVTM, CDR2 ANQGSEA. DNA of the CDR3: TGCGTCGGCGTGGCCTCTGGAAACACCATATATTTT. Amino acids: CVGVASGNTIYF.

The chain is built from TRBV5-1 and TRBJ2-3; D gene ambiguous. This CDR3 is built from 14 residues. CDR1 SGHRS and CDR2 YFSETQ come from the germline V gene. Trimming removed 0 bases at V and 5 bases at J, with 10 bases between. The CDR3 protein is CASSLGSRGDTQYF. In DNA, the CDR3 is TGCGCCAGCAGCTTGGGGTCTCGAGGAGATACGCAGTATTTT.

The chain links TRBV15 to TRBJ2-3, with 9 bases that match TRBD2. Germline V gene data show CDR1 as LNHNV and CDR2 as YYDKDF (reference sequence). The CDR3 consists of 16 residues. V was clipped by 5 bases and J by 8 bases; unmatched bases: 14. Written as DNA, the CDR3 is TGTGCCACCAGCGGGATCGTGCGGGGGGGCCTCGCTACGCAGTATTTT. This gives the protein CATSGIVRGGLATQYF.

The genes are TRBV20-1 and TRBJ2-2, with 10 bases aligning to TRBD1. The germline gives CDR1 DFQATT, CDR2 SNEGSKA (reference sequence). Unmatched junction bases numbered 2, after V lost 0 bases and J lost 4 bases. The CDR3 has 15 amino acids. The CDR3 nucleotides read TGCAGTGCTAGAGATTGGGACAGGGGCACCGGGGAGCTGTTTTTT. Translation: CSARDWDRGTGELFF.

The CDR3 sequence is CASSLEGIAQYF. The CDR3 nucleotides read TGTGCCAGCAGCTTAGAGGGTATAGCCCAGTACTTC. The chain couples TRBV5-5 to TRBJ2-5; tentative D call: TRBD2 (5 bases). There are 12 residues in the CDR3. Looked up from germline, CDR1 is SGHKS and CDR2 is YYEKEE (reference sequence). The V end was cut by 2 bases, the J end by 9 bases, with 11 bases between.

With regard to this clonotype: Compared with germline, one end of the junction differs, possibly owing to a read error. J is TRBJ2-1 and V is TRBV7-7, with 9 bases identical to TRBD2. Germline lookup yields CDR1 SSHAT and CDR2 FNYEAQ (reference sequence). This CDR3 has 16 residues. This CDR3 is CASSLEASGKYNEQFF. CDR3 DNA: TGTGCTAGCAGCTTAGAGGCTAGCGGGAAGTACAATGAGCAGTTCTTC.

Points on this clonotype: Relative to the germline gene, one junction end is altered; a read error may explain this. The chain carries TRBV3-1 and TRBJ2-3; the D gene is possibly TRBD2 (7 bases). CDR1 is LGHDT and CDR2 is YNNKEL in the germline V gene (reference sequence). The CDR3 extends over 16 amino acids. The CDR3, as DNA: TGTGCCAGCAGCCAAACAGGGAGGGGGAGAGCAGATACGAAGTATTTT. This codes for CASSQTGRGRADTKYF.

V gene TRBV20-1 combines with J gene TRBJ2-1; D assignment may be TRBD1 or TRBD2 (5 bases each). V shed 0 bases and J shed 6 bases, with 12 bases lying between them. CDR3 size: 14 residues. The germline gives CDR1 DFQATT, CDR2 SNEGSKA (reference sequence). The CDR3 loop is CSARDQRGLNEQFF. CDR3 sequence (DNA): TGCAGTGCTAGAGATCAGAGGGGTCTCAATGAGCAGTTCTTC.

This clonotype was counted between two and nine times. The V and J genes are TRBV7-2 and TRBJ1-2; D gene uncertain. Germline values: CDR1 SGHTA, CDR2 FQGNSA. The CDR3 is made up of 12 amino acids. The V end lost 0 bases, the J end lost 4 bases, and 3 bases lay between the germline ends. As DNA, the CDR3 is TGTGCCAGCAGCTTAGCGCTCTATGGCTACACCTTC. Translated, it gives CASSLALYGYTF.

The chain employs TRBV12-3 or TRBV12-4 and TRBJ2-3; D is possibly TRBD1 (6 bases). This CDR3 has 16 amino acids. V was trimmed by 5 bases and J by 3 bases, leaving 18 bases between them. The CDR3 DNA sequence: TGTGCCAGCAGTGCCCGACAGGTTGGCCGGACAGATACGCAGTATTTT. Translated, it gives CASSARQVGRTDTQYF.

In this sample, this clonotype turned up a few times. The chain has TRBV15 and TRBJ2-7, with D possibly TRBD2 on 6 matching bases. This CDR3 is built from 14 residues. Trimming took off 3 bases at V and 5 bases at J, with 14 bases between the two ends. The germline V gene encodes CDR1 LNHNV and CDR2 YYDKDF (reference sequence). CDR3 protein: CATSSTGTPNEQYF. CDR3 DNA: TGTGCCACCAGCAGTACCGGGACTCCCAACGAGCAGTACTTC.

V is TRBV5-5 and J is TRBJ2-5, with TRBD2 matching over 9 bases. The CDR3 length is 17 residues. Trimming at V came to 4 bases and at J to 2 bases, leaving 12 bases not matched to a gene. In germline, CDR1 is SGHKS, CDR2 YYEKEE (reference sequence). CDR3 in amino acids: CASSGGLARLGQETQYF. As DNA, the CDR3 is TGTGCCAGCAGCGGCGGACTAGCGCGTTTGGGTCAAGAGACCCAGTACTTC.

This clonotype was detected only a few times. The chain carries TRBV15 and TRBJ2-3; tentatively, D is TRBD2 (6 bases). The CDR3 loop spans 13 amino acids. Germline assignment: CDR1 LNHNV and CDR2 YYDKDF (reference sequence). With 8 bases removed from V and 4 bases from J, the gap between germline ends came to 13 bases. The CDR3 region is CATAREYPDTQYF. For the CDR3, the DNA is TGTGCCACCGCCCGGGAGTACCCAGATACGCAGTATTTT.

This clonotype was observed at least ten times. The chain employs TRBV2 and TRBJ1-1; the D is unclear. Germline lookup yields CDR1 SNHLY and CDR2 FYNNEI. The V gene lost 7 bases and the J gene lost 1 base, with 10 bases spanning the gap. The CDR3 extends over 13 amino acids. CDR3 in amino acids: CASKTARNTEAFF. Here the CDR3 DNA reads TGTGCCAGCAAAACGGCCAGGAACACTGAAGCTTTCTTT.

A few counts support this clonotype. V and J are TRBV29-1 and TRBJ1-4; 7 positions match TRBD1. Germline CDR1 SQVTM, CDR2 ANQGSEA. This CDR3 region has 13 residues. V lost 0 bases to trimming and J lost 8 bases; unmatched junction nucleotides: 3. In DNA form, the CDR3 reads TGCAGCGTTGAAGAACAACAGGGGGAAAAACTGTTTTTT. Protein: CSVEEQQGEKLFF.

In nucleotides, the CDR3 is TGCAGTGCTAGAGCGGGGTATCAGCCCCAGCATTTT. Protein sequence: CSARAGYQPQHF. J is TRBJ1-5 and V is TRBV20-1; D not resolved. V shed 1 base and J shed 5 bases, with 6 bases lying between them. Germline lookup yields CDR1 DFQATT and CDR2 SNEGSKA (reference sequence). This CDR3 region has 12 residues.

The V and J genes are TRBV10-3 and TRBJ2-7, with 8 bases identical to TRBD1. The germline CDR1 and CDR2 sequences are ENHRY and SYGVKD. The CDR3 is 15 amino acids. V gave up 4 bases and J gave up 6 bases; unmatched junction bases: 11. CDR3 sequence: CAISVSGTGTSEQYF. In DNA form, the CDR3 reads TGTGCCATCAGTGTCAGTGGGACAGGCACCTCCGAGCAGTACTTC.

This clonotype was seen a handful of times. The rearrangement links TRBV20-1 to TRBJ1-5, with 7 bases aligning to TRBD1. The germline V gene encodes CDR1 DFQATT and CDR2 SNEGSKA (reference sequence). Losses at the gene ends were 5 bases for V and 4 bases for J; bases not matched to a gene: 11. The CDR3 extends over 15 amino acids. The DNA of the CDR3 is TGCAGTGCTCATACGACAGGGAACAGAAATCAGCCCCAGCATTTT. This sequence encodes CSAHTTGNRNQPQHF.

The chain carries TRBV19 and TRBJ1-5; TRBD1 might be the D (6 bases). Germline CDR1 LNHDA, CDR2 SQIVND (reference sequence). Trimming took off 6 bases at V and 2 bases at J, with 14 bases between the two ends. The CDR3 loop spans 15 amino acids. As DNA, the CDR3 is TGTGCCAGTAGGAATTCCAACAGGGGCAATCAGCCCCAGCATTTT. Encoded protein: CASRNSNRGNQPQHF.

This chain links TRBV3-1 with TRBJ1-2; D is undetermined. The CDR3 contains 17 residues. Trimming took 4 bases from V and 2 from J, leaving 20 bases between them. In germline, CDR1 is LGHDT, CDR2 YNNKEL (reference sequence). The CDR3 loop reads CASSLAYVGYVNYGYTF. DNA for the CDR3: TGTGCCAGCAGCCTCGCGTACGTGGGGTACGTGAACTATGGCTACACCTTC.

The rearrangement joins TRBV5-5 to TRBJ1-1; 9 bases map to TRBD1. V was clipped by 4 bases and J by 5 bases; unmatched bases: 12. CDR1 is SGHKS and CDR2 is YYEKEE in the germline V gene (reference sequence). The CDR3 is 16 residues long. DNA of the CDR3: TGTGCCAGCAGCCCCGACCAAGACAGGGGGGAGACTGAAGCTTTCTTT. It codes for CASSPDQDRGETEAFF.

V gene TRBV7-9 combines with J gene TRBJ2-7; no reliable D call. The length of the CDR3 is 15 residues. V lost 1 base to trimming and J lost 1 base, with 11 bases between them. Germline CDR1 and CDR2: SEHNR and FQNEAQ (reference sequence). CDR3 DNA: TGTGCCAGCAGCTTAGTCAATGGCGATTCCTACGAGCAGTACTTC. Its protein is CASSLVNGDSYEQYF.

This clonotype was detected only a few times. This rearrangement joins TRBV18 to TRBJ2-7, with D possibly matching TRBD1 (6 bases). Trimming pared 2 bases from V and 0 bases from J, leaving 11 bases between. This CDR3 has 15 amino acids. CDR1 KGHSH and CDR2 LQKENI come from the germline V gene. The CDR3 loop is CASSPRQGFSYEQYF. In DNA form, the CDR3 reads TGTGCCAGCTCACCAAGGCAGGGGTTCTCCTACGAGCAGTACTTC.

The table lists this clonotype with a few counts. The chain has TRBV14 and TRBJ1-6; D is undetermined. Trimming left V 4 bases short and J 7 bases short, with 14 bases between. This CDR3 spans 15 amino acids. CDR1 is SGHDN, CDR2 FVKESK, per germline. The CDR3 sequence is CASSLRTDTNSPLHF. The CDR3 coding sequence is TGTGCCAGCAGCCTCAGGACCGATACGAATTCACCCCTCCACTTT.

This clonotype was recorded a few times. The chain employs TRBV20-1 and TRBJ2-5; D is ambiguous. The CDR3 runs to 11 residues. Germline CDR1 reads DFQATT; CDR2 reads SNEGSKA (reference sequence). The germline V and J ends were trimmed by 3 bases and 4 bases, with 6 bases remaining between them. The CDR3, as DNA: TGCAGTGCTAGTGGCCCAGAGACCCAGTACTTC. It encodes CSASGPETQYF.